One and the same sample provided the 22 T cell receptor beta chains below, sequenced in a study of cytomegalovirus exposure and HLA in healthy donors. It was with 60 Vbeta and 13 Jbeta primers that the PCR ran. Using immunoSEQ multiplex PCR, the repertoire was profiled, and TCRdb retains in-frame clones only, with some absent. Of under 130,000 clones listed, 13% to 15% were seen once; the top ten hold more than 0.65%. The specimen sequenced was PBMCs. The receptor source for this set is a female donor in good health and CMV-seronegative.

This clone was seen more than once but under ten times. The rearrangement joins TRBV5-6 to TRBJ2-1; D gene ambiguous. Between the trimmed V and J ends, which lost 4 bases and 9 bases, there was a span of 20 bases. The germline gives CDR1 SGHDT, CDR2 YYEEEE. This CDR3 spans 15 amino acids. Written as DNA, the CDR3 is TGTGCCAGCAGCCTAGTAGGCTATAGGATCCGTGAGCAGTTCTTC. This sequence encodes CASSLVGYRIREQFF.

This clone was counted a few times. The chain links TRBV11-2 to TRBJ1-5, with D maybe TRBD1 (5 bases). The CDR3 runs to 13 residues. Germline-derived CDR1 and CDR2 are SGHAT and FQNNGV. V lost 3 bases to trimming and J lost 5 bases, with 8 bases between them. The CDR3, as DNA: TGTGCCAGCAGCTTTGGGACTTATCAGCCCCAGCATTTT. Amino acids: CASSFGTYQPQHF.

The CDR3, as DNA: TGTGCCAGCATGCCGGGAGGCTACGAGCAGTACTTC. Amino acids: CASMPGGYEQYF. This chain links TRBV7-8 with TRBJ2-7, with TRBD2 matching over 7 bases. The CDR3 has 12 amino acids. The germline gives CDR1 SGHVS, CDR2 FQNEAQ. The V and J ends lost 7 bases and 3 bases, in that order; junction bases with no gene match: 3.

This clone was detected a few times. V and J are TRBV30 and TRBJ1-2; D perhaps matches TRBD1 (5 bases). There are 15 residues in the CDR3. Trimming pared 8 bases from V and 0 bases from J, leaving 19 bases between. Germline CDR1 GTSNPN, CDR2 SVGIG (reference sequence). CDR3 sequence reads: CALHRGEITNYGYTF. The DNA for the CDR3 is TGTGCCCTCCATCGGGGGGAGATAACTAACTATGGCTACACCTTC.

The chain couples TRBV30 to TRBJ1-5; no clear D. The CDR3 contains 13 residues. The germline CDR1 and CDR2 sequences are GTSNPN and SVGIG (reference sequence). Trimming left V 0 bases short and J 6 bases short, with 9 bases between. The CDR3 bases are TGTGCCTGGAGTGTAGCGGGTTCTCAGCCCCAGCATTTT. Its protein product is CAWSVAGSQPQHF. Filled out from reference TRBV30 and TRBJ1-5, the complete variable domain reads SQTIHQWPATLVQPVGSPLSLECTVEGTSNPNLYWYRQAAGRGLQLLFYSVGIGQISSEVPQNLSASRPQDRQFILSSKKLLLSDSGFYLCAWSVAGSQPQHFGDGTRLSIL.

This clone was seen a handful of times. The chain employs TRBV6-1 and TRBJ1-1; TRBD1 matches at 7 bases. After removal of 3 bases from V and 6 bases from J, the junction contained 10 bases not matched to a gene. The CDR3 consists of 15 residues. CDR1 is MNHNS and CDR2 is SASEGT in the germline V gene. CDR3 in amino acids: CASSENLGGTAEAFF. In DNA, the CDR3 is TGTGCCAGCAGTGAGAATCTAGGGGGCACCGCTGAAGCTTTCTTT.

The chain is built from TRBV29-1 and TRBJ2-3; 9 nucleotides agree with TRBD2. The CDR3 extends over 14 amino acids. V shed 7 bases, J shed 3 bases, and the junction held 8 bases outside the gene matches. Germline V gene data show CDR1 as SQVTM and CDR2 as ANQGSEA. CDR3 sequence reads: CSAGSGGRTDTQYF. CDR3 DNA: TGCAGCGCTGGGAGCGGGGGGAGGACAGATACGCAGTATTTT.

This clone has a handful of counts. This chain joins TRBV4-3 and TRBJ2-1; 12 nucleotides align to TRBD1. The junction had 8 bases not matched to a gene; V was cut back by 4 bases and J by 7 bases. This CDR3 is 16 amino acids long. Germline assignment: CDR1 LGHNA and CDR2 YSLEER. The CDR3 loop is CASSPRDRGLLNEQFF. DNA of the CDR3: TGCGCCAGCAGCCCCCGGGACAGGGGGCTTCTGAATGAGCAGTTCTTC.

V usage is TRBV19 and J usage is TRBJ2-5; weak D call: TRBD1 (6 bases). This CDR3 spans 13 amino acids. Germline values: CDR1 LNHDA, CDR2 SQIVND (reference sequence). V shed 5 bases and J shed 4 bases, with 11 bases lying between them. CDR3 loop: CASSLQGRETQYF. The CDR3 nucleotides read TGTGCCAGTAGTTTGCAGGGGAGAGAGACCCAGTACTTC.

This clone was seen a few times. The chain combines TRBV10-3 with TRBJ2-5; 7 positions agree with TRBD2. With V trimmed by 0 bases and J by 5 bases, 6 bases remained unmatched. CDR3 length: 15 amino acids. Germline V gene data show CDR1 as ENHRY and CDR2 as SYGVKD. The CDR3 DNA is TGTGCCATCAGTGAGTCGATGGCGGGGGACGAGACCCAGTACTTC. Encoded protein: CAISESMAGDETQYF.

This clone was recorded a few times. The rearrangement joins TRBV5-1 to TRBJ1-1; D gene ambiguous. Germline-derived CDR1 and CDR2 are SGHRS and YFSETQ. The V end lost 4 bases, the J end lost 5 bases, and 12 bases lay between the germline ends. The CDR3 totals 13 residues. The CDR3 DNA sequence: TGCGCCAGCAGCGGGCGACCTTCGACTGAAGCTTTCTTT. Encoded protein: CASSGRPSTEAFF.

This sequence joins TRBV7-9 and TRBJ2-5, with D perhaps TRBD2 (6 bases). CDR1 is SEHNR, CDR2 FQNEAQ, per germline (reference sequence). Trimming pared 2 bases from V and 1 base from J, leaving 14 bases between. The CDR3 covers 16 residues. This CDR3 reads CASSLLGSGAQETQYF. The CDR3 region has the DNA TGTGCCAGCAGCTTATTGGGTAGCGGAGCCCAAGAGACCCAGTACTTC.

The gene calls are TRBV5-1 and TRBJ2-6; a weak D match, TRBD1 (5 bases). The CDR3 runs 18 residues. From germline, CDR1 is SGHRS and CDR2 YFSETQ. Trimming stripped 0 bases from V and 1 base from J, with 14 bases between. CDR3 protein: CASSLAPIGASGANVLTF. The CDR3 DNA reads as TGCGCCAGCAGCTTGGCTCCGATAGGGGCTTCTGGGGCCAACGTCCTGACTTTC.

This chain connects TRBV25-1 to TRBJ1-4, with 10 bases matching TRBD1. CDR3 size: 15 residues. V dropped 5 bases and J dropped 8; count of bases not matched to a gene: 8. The germline V gene has CDR1 MGHDK and CDR2 SYGVNS. CDR3 sequence reads: CASSNWDRGSEKLFF. CDR3 nucleotides: TGTGCCAGCAGTAACTGGGACAGGGGTTCGGAAAAACTGTTTTTT.

This clone was detected a few times. The J gene is TRBJ2-7, the V gene TRBV4-3, with 11 bases fitting TRBD2. The germline CDR1 and CDR2 sequences are LGHNA and YSLEER. This CDR3 is 16 amino acids long. Trimming removed 0 bases from V and 6 bases from J; junction bases left unmatched: 7. This CDR3 reads CASSQDRASGGSEQYF. The CDR3 nucleotides are TGCGCCAGCAGCCAAGATAGAGCTAGCGGGGGGTCCGAGCAGTACTTC.

V usage is TRBV28 and J usage is TRBJ2-6, with D possibly being TRBD2 (5 bases). Trimming shortened V by 8 bases and J by 0 bases, and 8 bases separated the two germline ends. The length of the CDR3 is 14 residues. Germline V lookup: CDR1 MDHEN, CDR2 SYDVKM. The chain's CDR3 is CASGGHSGANVLTF. CDR3 DNA sequence: TGTGCCAGCGGCGGGCACTCTGGGGCCAACGTCCTGACTTTC. The full variable domain, in which reference TRBV28 and TRBJ2-6 provide the parts outside the CDR3, is DVKVTQSSRYLVKRTGEKVFLECVQDMDHENMFWYRQDPGLGLRLIYFSYDVKMKEKGDIPEGYSVSREKKERFSLILESASTNQTSMYLCASGGHSGANVLTFGAGSRLTVL.

The chain employs TRBV28 and TRBJ2-4; 9 nucleotides align to TRBD1. Germline CDR1 reads MDHEN; CDR2 reads SYDVKM. V lost 7 bases, J lost 3 bases, and 10 bases stayed unmatched. This CDR3 is 16 amino acids long. The CDR3 loop reads CASMTPGTGYKNIQYF. In DNA form, the CDR3 reads TGTGCCAGCATGACGCCCGGGACAGGGTACAAAAACATTCAGTACTTC.

The gene calls are TRBV19 and TRBJ2-1; 7 bases line up with TRBD2. The CDR3 sequence is 15 residues long. Germline V gives CDR1 LNHDA, CDR2 SQIVND (reference sequence). J lost 0 bases, V lost 8 bases, and 7 bases had no gene match. CDR3 sequence reads: CASAFLAASYNEQFF. The CDR3 DNA sequence: TGTGCCAGTGCTTTCCTAGCGGCCTCCTACAATGAGCAGTTCTTC.

V usage is TRBV6-6 and J usage is TRBJ2-5, with TRBD2 identical over 12 bases. Germline CDR1 is MNHNY and CDR2 is SVGAGI (reference sequence). The CDR3 runs to 15 residues. With 2 bases clipped from V and 5 bases from J, the junction kept 3 bases outside the gene matches. The CDR3 spells CASSYRTSGTETQYF. For the CDR3, the DNA is TGTGCCAGCAGTTACCGGACTAGCGGGACTGAGACCCAGTACTTC.

The rearrangement links TRBV13 to TRBJ2-1; 14 bases align to TRBD2. The V segment lost 2 bases and the J segment 4 bases; nucleotides outside the gene matches: 13. This CDR3 region has 20 residues. CDR1 and CDR2 from the germline V gene are PRHDT and FYEKMQ (reference sequence). CDR3 nucleotide sequence: TGTGCCAGCAGCTTATGGGGGGGACTAGCGGGGGCCCAATTGTACAATGAGCAGTTCTTC. Its protein is CASSLWGGLAGAQLYNEQFF.

This clone was counted ten times or more. The chain combines TRBV5-8 with TRBJ2-7, with 10 bases that match TRBD1. Looked up from germline, CDR1 is SGHTS and CDR2 is YDEGEE. V shed 5 bases, J shed 4 bases, and the junction held 15 bases outside the gene matches. This CDR3 comprises 17 residues. The CDR3 sequence is CASSPLTIGTGVYEQYF. The CDR3, as DNA: TGTGCCAGCAGTCCCCTCACCATCGGGACAGGGGTTTACGAGCAGTACTTC.

J is TRBJ1-1 and V is TRBV7-9, with D perhaps TRBD1 (6 bases). Germline CDR1 is SEHNR and CDR2 is FQNEAQ (reference sequence). Trimming removed 4 bases from V and 4 bases from J, with 13 bases in between. The CDR3 covers 14 residues. CDR3 sequence reads: CASSYTGWSTEAFF. Written as DNA, the CDR3 is TGTGCCAGCAGCTACACAGGGTGGAGCACTGAAGCTTTCTTT.